Given below is one TCR beta chain in context. Its matching antigen is unknown. The data were obtained in a study of T cell repertoires in cytomegalovirus infection. Study at large: Matching HLA type, along with CMV infection, was indicated by public TCR beta signatures. Study-level findings and limits: The study identified carriers of CMV plus the relevant HLA from cumulative public TCR beta family frequency.

Each CDR3 protein is one row after TCRdb ran MiXCR on the reads. The sample lists tens of thousands of distinct CDR3 sequences, approximately 22% occurring once. Germline lookup yields CDR1 LNHDA and CDR2 SQIVND (reference sequence). V lost 4 bases to trimming and J lost 10 bases, with 11 bases between them. The CDR3 is made up of 12 amino acids. This receptor was obtained from a human donor in good health (CMV status not recorded). Some clones in this sample may be carry-over from other donors' samples. The sample was PBMCs, sequenced either directly or after in vitro stimulation (not recorded which). J is TRBJ2-1 and V is TRBV19; D call uncertain. The CDR3 nucleotides are TGTGCCAGTAGTAGTGGACGGGTCGAGCAGTTCTTC. This codes for CASSSGRVEQFF.